This TCR beta chain was documented in a study of blood T cell repertoires in COVID-19. Study in general: The analysed material was cDNA or gDNA that came from T cells, B-cell-depleted T cells, or PBMCs.

Participant-given clinical history determined each cohort assignment. Someone with COVID-19 had been met by exposed participants within 2 weeks before study entry. Per the original data handling: Nucleated cell number was recorded as an estimate derived from reference gene primer amplification. Clones were sequenced by immunoSEQ multiplex PCR, and TCRdb holds only the in-frame ones, with some missing. V, J and clone size are those of that table, while D and trimming were read from the DNA. The data hold 120,000 to 150,000 clones, with around 90% observed a single time. The V gene's germline CDR1 is SGHVS and CDR2 FQNEAQ. The CDR3 consists of 16 residues. J lost 2 bases, V lost 2 bases, and 5 bases had no gene match.

Sequencing was performed on PBMCs or T cells enriched from blood (not recorded which). The chain employs TRBV7-8 and TRBJ2-2; 7 positions match TRBD1. The source of this sequence is a woman aged 40 to 50 who had been exposed to COVID-19. The CDR3 nucleotides are TGTGCCAGCAGCTTATCCGGGACAGCAAACACCGGGGAGCTGTTTTTT. It is translated as CASSLSGTANTGELFF.